The 2 T cell receptor beta chains given below trace back to one sample, sequenced in a study of CD8+ T cells in alopecia areata. RNA extraction and reverse transcription yielded cDNA as sequencing template. Sequencing was performed with immunoSEQ multiplex PCR; in TCRdb, only in-frame clones are kept and a portion is missing. The sample gives approximately 300,000 clones, none seen only once, and the top ten clones hold less than 1.5%. Markers including CD4, CD8alpha, NKG2D and NKG2ACE guided sorting of pooled cutaneous lymph node cells. Sample: CD4+ T cells sorted from a lymph node. The receptors derive from a C3H/HeJ mouse with alopecia areata. The MHC haplotype of this mouse line is H2-k.

This clone was counted between two and nine times. The gene names here belong to mouse. The part of the CDR3 DNA that was read is TGTGCCAGCAGTGGCTGGGGGGACTATGCT. Protein product: CASSGWGDYA. The full CDR3 protein reads CASSGWGDYAEQFF. The chain uses TRBV13-3 and TRBJ2-1; 8 nucleotides line up with TRBD2. The read halts 4 residues ahead of the CDR3 end, with the missing end drawn from the germline J gene. The germline CDR1 and CDR2 sequences are NNHDY and SYVADS. The CDR3 is 14 amino acids. V gave up 3 bases and J gave up 2 bases; unmatched junction bases: 1.

Note on this clone: The genes are named according to mouse. Incomplete CDR3 DNA: TGTGCCTGGAGTCTAAGGACAGCTAATTCGCCC. Its protein product is CAWSLRTANSP. The full CDR3 sequence reads CAWSLRTANSPLYF. This chain connects TRBV31 to TRBJ1-6; D may be TRBD1 (6 bases). The missing CDR3 end, 3 residues past where the read stops, is filled in from the germline J gene. TRBJ1-6 is marked as an open reading frame, function uncertain. The CDR3 has 14 residues. The V end lost 0 bases, the J end lost 6 bases, and 9 bases lay between the germline ends. Germline V CDR1 and CDR2: GKSSPN, SITVG.